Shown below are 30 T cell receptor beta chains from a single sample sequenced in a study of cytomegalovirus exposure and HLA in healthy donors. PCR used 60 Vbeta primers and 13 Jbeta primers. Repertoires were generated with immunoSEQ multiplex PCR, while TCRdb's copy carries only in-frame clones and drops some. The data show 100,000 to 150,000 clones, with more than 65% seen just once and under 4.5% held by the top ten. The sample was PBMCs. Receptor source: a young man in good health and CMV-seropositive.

CDR3 in DNA: TGTGCCAGCAGCTATTCGACTAGGGGAGCCGGGGAGCTGTTTTTT. It encodes CASSYSTRGAGELFF. The V gene is TRBV7-8, the J gene TRBJ2-2, with D possibly TRBD2 on 6 matching bases. V was cut by 4 bases and J by 6 bases, with 15 bases left in between. Germline CDR1 SGHVS, CDR2 FQNEAQ. CDR3 size: 15 residues.

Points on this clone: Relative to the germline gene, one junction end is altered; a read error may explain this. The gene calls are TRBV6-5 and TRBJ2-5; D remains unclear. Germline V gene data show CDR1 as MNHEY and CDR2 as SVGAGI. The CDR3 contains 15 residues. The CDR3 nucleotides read TGTGCCAGCAGTTACACCGGCGGATCCCAAGAGGCCCAGTACTTC. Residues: CASSYTGGSQEAQYF.

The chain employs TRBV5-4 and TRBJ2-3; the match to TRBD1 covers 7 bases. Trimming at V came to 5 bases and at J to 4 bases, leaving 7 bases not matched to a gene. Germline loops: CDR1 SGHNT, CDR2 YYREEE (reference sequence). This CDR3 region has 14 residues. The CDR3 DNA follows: TGTGCCAGCAGATTAGGACAGGACCCAGATACGCAGTATTTT. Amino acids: CASRLGQDPDTQYF.

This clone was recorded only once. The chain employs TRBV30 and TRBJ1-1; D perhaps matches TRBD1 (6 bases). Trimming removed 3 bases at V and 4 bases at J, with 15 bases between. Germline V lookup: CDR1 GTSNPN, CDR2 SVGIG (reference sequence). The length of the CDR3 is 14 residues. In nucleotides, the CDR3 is TGTGCCTGGAGCCCTCACAGGGAGGGCACTGAAGCTTTCTTT. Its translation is CAWSPHREGTEAFF. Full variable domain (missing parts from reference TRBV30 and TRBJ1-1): SQTIHQWPATLVQPVGSPLSLECTVEGTSNPNLYWYRQAAGRGLQLLFYSVGIGQISSEVPQNLSASRPQDRQFILSSKKLLLSDSGFYLCAWSPHREGTEAFFGQGTRLTVV.

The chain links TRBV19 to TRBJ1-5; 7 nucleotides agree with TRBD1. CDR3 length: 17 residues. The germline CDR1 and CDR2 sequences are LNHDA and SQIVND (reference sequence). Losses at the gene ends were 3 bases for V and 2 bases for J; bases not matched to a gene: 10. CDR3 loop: CASSIGQTGWRNQPQHF. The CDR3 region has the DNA TGTGCCAGTAGTATCGGTCAGACAGGGTGGCGCAATCAGCCCCAGCATTTT. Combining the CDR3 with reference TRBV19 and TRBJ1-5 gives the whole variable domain DGGITQSPKYLFRKEGQNVTLSCEQNLNHDAMYWYRQDPGQGLRLIYYSQIVNDFQKGDIAEGYSVSREKKESFPLTVTSAQKNPTAFYLCASSIGQTGWRNQPQHFGDGTRLSIL.

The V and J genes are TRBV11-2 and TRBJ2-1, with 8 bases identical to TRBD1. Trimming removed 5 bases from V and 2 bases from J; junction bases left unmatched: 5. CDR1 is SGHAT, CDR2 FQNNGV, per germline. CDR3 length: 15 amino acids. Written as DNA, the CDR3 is TGTGCCAGCAGCATACGGACAGGGACCTACAATGAGCAGTTCTTC. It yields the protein CASSIRTGTYNEQFF. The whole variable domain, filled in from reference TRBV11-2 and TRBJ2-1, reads EAGVAQSPRYKIIEKRQSVAFWCNPISGHATLYWYQQILGQGPKLLIQFQNNGVVDDSQLPKDRFSAERLKGVDSTLKIQPAKLEDSAVYLCASSIRTGTYNEQFFGPGTRLTVL.

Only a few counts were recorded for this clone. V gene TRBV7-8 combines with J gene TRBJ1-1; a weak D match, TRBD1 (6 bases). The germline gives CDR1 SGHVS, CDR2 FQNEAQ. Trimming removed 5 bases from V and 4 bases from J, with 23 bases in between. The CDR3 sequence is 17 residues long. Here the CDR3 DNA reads TGTGCCAGCAGCGCCGCGCCCTCGAGGGGGTCATCCACTGAAGCTTTCTTT. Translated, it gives CASSAAPSRGSSTEAFF.

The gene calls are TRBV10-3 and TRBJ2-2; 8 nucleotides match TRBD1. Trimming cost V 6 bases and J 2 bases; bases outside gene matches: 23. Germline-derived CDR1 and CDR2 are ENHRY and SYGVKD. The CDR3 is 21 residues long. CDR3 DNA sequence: TGTGCCATCAGCGCTCGGACAGGGAGGTTGGTGCGGTTGGAAAACACCGGGGAGCTGTTTTTT. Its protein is CAISARTGRLVRLENTGELFF.

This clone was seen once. DNA of the CDR3: TGTGCCAGTAGTAGACAACATAACCAAGAGACCCAGTACTTC. This gives the protein CASSRQHNQETQYF. The chain uses TRBV19 and TRBJ2-5; no firm D call. From germline, CDR1 is LNHDA and CDR2 SQIVND (reference sequence). V was clipped by 4 bases and J by 0 bases, with 9 bases between them. The CDR3 length is 14 residues.

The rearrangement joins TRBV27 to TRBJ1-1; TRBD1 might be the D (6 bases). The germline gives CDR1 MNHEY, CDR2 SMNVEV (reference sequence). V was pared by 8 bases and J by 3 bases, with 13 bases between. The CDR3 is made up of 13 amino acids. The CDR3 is CASHQGSYTEAFF. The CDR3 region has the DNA TGTGCCAGCCACCAGGGGTCCTACACTGAAGCTTTCTTT.

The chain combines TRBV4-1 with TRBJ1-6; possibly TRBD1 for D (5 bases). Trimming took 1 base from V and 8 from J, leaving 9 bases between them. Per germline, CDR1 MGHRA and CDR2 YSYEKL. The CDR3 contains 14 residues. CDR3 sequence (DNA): TGCGCCAGCAGCCAAGTAGCCAGGGATTCACCCCTCCACTTT. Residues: CASSQVARDSPLHF.

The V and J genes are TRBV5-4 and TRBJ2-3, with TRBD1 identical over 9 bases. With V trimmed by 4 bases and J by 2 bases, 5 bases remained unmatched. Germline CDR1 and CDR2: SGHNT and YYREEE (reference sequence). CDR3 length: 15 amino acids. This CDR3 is CASSLRDRATDTQYF. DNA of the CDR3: TGTGCCAGCAGCCTCCGGGACAGGGCCACAGATACGCAGTATTTT.

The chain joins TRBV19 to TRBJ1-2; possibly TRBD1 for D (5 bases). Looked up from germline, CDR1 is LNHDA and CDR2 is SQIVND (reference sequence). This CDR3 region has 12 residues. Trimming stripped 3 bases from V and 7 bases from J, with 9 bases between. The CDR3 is CASSIWGSGYTF. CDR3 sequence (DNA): TGTGCCAGTAGTATCTGGGGCTCTGGCTACACCTTC.

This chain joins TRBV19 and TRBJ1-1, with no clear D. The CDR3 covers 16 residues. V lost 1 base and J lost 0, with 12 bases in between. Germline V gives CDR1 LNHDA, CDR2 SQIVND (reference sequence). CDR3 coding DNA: TGTGCCAGTAGTATAGGCGGGGTGGCCCTGAACACTGAAGCTTTCTTT. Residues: CASSIGGVALNTEAFF.

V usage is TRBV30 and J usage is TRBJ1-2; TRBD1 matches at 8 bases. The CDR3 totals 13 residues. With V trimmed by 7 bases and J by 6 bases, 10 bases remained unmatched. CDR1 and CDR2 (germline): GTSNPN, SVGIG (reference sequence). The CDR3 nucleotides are TGTGCCTCCCATAGTGACAGGGGAGATGGCTACACCTTC. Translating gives CASHSDRGDGYTF.

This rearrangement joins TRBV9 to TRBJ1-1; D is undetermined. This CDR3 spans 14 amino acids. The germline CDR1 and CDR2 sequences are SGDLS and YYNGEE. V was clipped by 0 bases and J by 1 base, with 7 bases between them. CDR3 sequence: CASSVDSGNTEAFF. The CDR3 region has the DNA TGTGCCAGCAGCGTAGATTCGGGGAACACTGAAGCTTTCTTT.

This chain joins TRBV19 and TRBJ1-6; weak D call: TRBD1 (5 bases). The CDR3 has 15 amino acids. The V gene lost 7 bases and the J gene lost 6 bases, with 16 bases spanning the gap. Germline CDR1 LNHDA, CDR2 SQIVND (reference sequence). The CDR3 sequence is CASNLAGGSNSPLHF. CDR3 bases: TGTGCCAGTAACCTCGCCGGGGGGAGTAATTCACCCCTCCACTTT.

The CDR3: CASSWTVLQETQYF. CDR3 coding DNA: TGCGCCAGCAGCTGGACAGTGCTACAAGAGACCCAGTACTTC. The chain has TRBV5-1 and TRBJ2-5, with D maybe TRBD1 (6 bases). V dropped 3 bases and J dropped 2 bases, with 11 bases sitting between them. Germline CDR1 is SGHRS and CDR2 is YFSETQ. The CDR3 runs 14 residues. The variable domain in full, with the rest retrieved from reference TRBV5-1 and TRBJ2-5, is KAGVTQTPRYLIKTRGQQVTLSCSPISGHRSVSWYQQTPGQGLQFLFEYFSETQRNKGNFPGRFSGRQFSNSRSEMNVSTLELGDSALYLCASSWTVLQETQYFGPGTRLLVL.

The CDR3 reads CASSTPGLLFTDTQYF. CDR3 in DNA: TGTGCCAGTAGCACACCGGGACTACTATTCACAGATACGCAGTATTTT. V and J are TRBV19 and TRBJ2-3; 7 bases match TRBD2. V lost 6 bases to trimming and J lost 2 bases; unmatched junction nucleotides: 11. The CDR3 runs 16 residues. The germline V gene encodes CDR1 LNHDA and CDR2 SQIVND (reference sequence).

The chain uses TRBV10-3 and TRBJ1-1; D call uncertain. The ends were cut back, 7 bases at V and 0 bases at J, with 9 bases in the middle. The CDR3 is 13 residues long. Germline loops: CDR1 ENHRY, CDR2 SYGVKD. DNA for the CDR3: TGTGCCATCACTTTCGGGGTGAACACTGAAGCTTTCTTT. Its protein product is CAITFGVNTEAFF.

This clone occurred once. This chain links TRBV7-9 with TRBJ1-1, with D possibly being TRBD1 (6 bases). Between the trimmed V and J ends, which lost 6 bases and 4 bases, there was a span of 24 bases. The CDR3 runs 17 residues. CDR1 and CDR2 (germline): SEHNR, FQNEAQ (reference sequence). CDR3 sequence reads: CASSRQVGLYSGTEAFF. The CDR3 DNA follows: TGTGCCAGCAGTAGACAGGTCGGTCTGTATTCGGGCACTGAAGCTTTCTTT.

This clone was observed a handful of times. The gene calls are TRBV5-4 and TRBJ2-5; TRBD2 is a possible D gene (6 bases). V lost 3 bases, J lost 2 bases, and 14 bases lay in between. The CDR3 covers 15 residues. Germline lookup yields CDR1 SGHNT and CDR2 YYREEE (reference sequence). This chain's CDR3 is CASSSALTSQETQYF. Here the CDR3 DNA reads TGTGCCAGCAGCTCAGCTTTGACTAGTCAAGAGACCCAGTACTTC.

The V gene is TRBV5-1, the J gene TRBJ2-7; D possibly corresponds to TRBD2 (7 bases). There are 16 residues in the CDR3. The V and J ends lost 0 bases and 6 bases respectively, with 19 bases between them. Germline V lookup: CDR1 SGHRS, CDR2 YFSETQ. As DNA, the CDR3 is TGCGCCAGCAGCTTGGCCATGGGGGGGCCTCTCGGCGAGCAGTACTTC. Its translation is CASSLAMGGPLGEQYF.

CDR3 nucleotides: TGTGCCTGGAGGGACAGGGTCTCCTACGAGCAGTACTTC. Amino acids: CAWRDRVSYEQYF. The genes are TRBV30 and TRBJ2-7; 8 nucleotides match TRBD1. Germline lookup yields CDR1 GTSNPN and CDR2 SVGIG (reference sequence). This CDR3 comprises 13 residues. The ends lost 3 bases at V and 0 bases at J; junction bases unmatched: 1. Variable domain in full (rest from reference TRBV30 and TRBJ2-7): SQTIHQWPATLVQPVGSPLSLECTVEGTSNPNLYWYRQAAGRGLQLLFYSVGIGQISSEVPQNLSASRPQDRQFILSSKKLLLSDSGFYLCAWRDRVSYEQYFGPGTRLTVT.

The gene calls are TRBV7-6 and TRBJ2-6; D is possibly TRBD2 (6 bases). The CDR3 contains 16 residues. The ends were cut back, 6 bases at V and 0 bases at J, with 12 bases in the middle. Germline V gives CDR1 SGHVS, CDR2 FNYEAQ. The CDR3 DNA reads TGTGCCAGCAGGGGGACTGAAAGCTCTGGGGCCAACGTCCTGACTTTC. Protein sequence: CASRGTESSGANVLTF.

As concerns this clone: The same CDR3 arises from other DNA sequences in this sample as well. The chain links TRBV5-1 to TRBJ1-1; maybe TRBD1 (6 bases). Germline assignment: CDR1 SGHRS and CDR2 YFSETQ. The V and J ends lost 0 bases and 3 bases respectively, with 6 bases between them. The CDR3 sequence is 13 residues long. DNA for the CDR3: TGCGCCAGCAGCTTGGGGACAGACACTGAAGCTTTCTTT. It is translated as CASSLGTDTEAFF. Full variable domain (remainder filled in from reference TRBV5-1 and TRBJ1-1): KAGVTQTPRYLIKTRGQQVTLSCSPISGHRSVSWYQQTPGQGLQFLFEYFSETQRNKGNFPGRFSGRQFSNSRSEMNVSTLELGDSALYLCASSLGTDTEAFFGQGTRLTVV.

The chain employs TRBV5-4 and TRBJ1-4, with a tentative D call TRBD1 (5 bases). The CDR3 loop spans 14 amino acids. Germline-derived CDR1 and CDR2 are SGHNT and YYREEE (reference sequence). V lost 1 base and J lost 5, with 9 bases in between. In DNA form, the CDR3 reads TGTGCCAGCAGCTTGAAGGGACTCAATGAAAAACTGTTTTTT. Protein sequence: CASSLKGLNEKLFF.

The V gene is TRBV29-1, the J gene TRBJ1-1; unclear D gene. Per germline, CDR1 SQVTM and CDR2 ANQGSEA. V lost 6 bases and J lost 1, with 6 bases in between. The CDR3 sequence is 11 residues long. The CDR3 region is CSVIQNTEAFF. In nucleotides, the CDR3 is TGCAGCGTAATACAGAACACTGAAGCTTTCTTT.

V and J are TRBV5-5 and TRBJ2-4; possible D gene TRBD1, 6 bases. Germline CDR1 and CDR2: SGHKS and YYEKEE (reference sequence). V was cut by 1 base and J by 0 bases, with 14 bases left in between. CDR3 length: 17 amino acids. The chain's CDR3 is CASSLKFWDIAKNIQYF. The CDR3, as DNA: TGTGCCAGCAGCTTGAAATTTTGGGACATAGCCAAAAACATTCAGTACTTC.

CDR3 nucleotide sequence: TGCGCCAGCAGCCAAGGGGCTACAGGGCGAGAAGCTTTCTTT. It encodes CASSQGATGREAFF. The chain combines TRBV4-1 with TRBJ1-1; D perhaps matches TRBD1 (6 bases). Trimming took 1 base from V and 8 from J, leaving 14 bases between them. The CDR3 loop spans 14 amino acids. The V gene's germline CDR1 is MGHRA and CDR2 YSYEKL.